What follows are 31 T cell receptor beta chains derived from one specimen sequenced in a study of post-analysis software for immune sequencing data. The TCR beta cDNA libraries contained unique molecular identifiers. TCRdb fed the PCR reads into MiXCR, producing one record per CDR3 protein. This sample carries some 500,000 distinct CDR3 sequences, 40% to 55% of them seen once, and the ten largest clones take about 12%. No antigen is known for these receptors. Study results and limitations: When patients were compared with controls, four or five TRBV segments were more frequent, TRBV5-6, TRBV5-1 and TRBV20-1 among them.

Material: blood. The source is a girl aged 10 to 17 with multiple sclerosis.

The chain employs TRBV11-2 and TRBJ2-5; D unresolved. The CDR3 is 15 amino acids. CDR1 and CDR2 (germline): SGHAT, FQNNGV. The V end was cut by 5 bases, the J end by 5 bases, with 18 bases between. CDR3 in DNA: TGTGCCAGCAGCCCAGAAGCGAACATGTTGGAGACCCAGTACTTC. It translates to CASSPEANMLETQYF.

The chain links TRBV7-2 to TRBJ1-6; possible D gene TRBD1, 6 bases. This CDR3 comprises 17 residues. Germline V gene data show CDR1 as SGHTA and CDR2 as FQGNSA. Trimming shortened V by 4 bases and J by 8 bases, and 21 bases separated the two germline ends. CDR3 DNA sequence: TGTGCCAGCAGCTCGATCGACAGGCTCTTTATTTATTCACCCCTCCACTTT. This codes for CASSSIDRLFIYSPLHF. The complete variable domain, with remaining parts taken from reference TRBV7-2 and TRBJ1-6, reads GAGVSQSPSNKVTEKGKDVELRCDPISGHTALYWYRQSLGQGLEFLIYFQGNSAPDKSGLPSDRFSAERTGGSVSTLTIQRTQQEDSAVYLCASSSIDRLFIYSPLHFGNGTRLTVT.

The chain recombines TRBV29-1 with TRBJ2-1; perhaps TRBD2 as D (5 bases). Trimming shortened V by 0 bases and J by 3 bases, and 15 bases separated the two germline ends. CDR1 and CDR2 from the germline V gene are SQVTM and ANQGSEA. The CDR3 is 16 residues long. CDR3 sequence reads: CSVEETGIGIYNEQFF. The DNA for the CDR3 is TGCAGCGTTGAAGAAACCGGGATCGGAATCTACAATGAGCAGTTCTTC.

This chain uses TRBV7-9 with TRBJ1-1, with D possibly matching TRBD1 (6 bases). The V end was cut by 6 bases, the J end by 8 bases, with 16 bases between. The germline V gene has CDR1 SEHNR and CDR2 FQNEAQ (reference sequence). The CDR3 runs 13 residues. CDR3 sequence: CASSLGQSLEAFF. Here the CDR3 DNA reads TGTGCCAGCAGTCTCGGACAGTCCCTCGAAGCTTTCTTT.

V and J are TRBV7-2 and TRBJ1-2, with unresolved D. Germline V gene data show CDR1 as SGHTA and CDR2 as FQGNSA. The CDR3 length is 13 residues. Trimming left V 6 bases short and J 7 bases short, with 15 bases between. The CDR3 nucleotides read TGTGCCAGCAGTCGTGACACCCGAAGTGGCTACACCTTC. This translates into CASSRDTRSGYTF.

CDR3 in DNA: TGTGCCAGCAGACGTTACACGGAAACCTACGAGCAGTACTTC. This gives the protein CASRRYTETYEQYF. The rearrangement uses TRBV6-5 and TRBJ2-4, with D unresolved. The DNA matches TRBJ2-7 better at its end, which makes the J call doubtful. The CDR3 has 14 residues. Germline V gene lookup returns CDR1 MNHEY and CDR2 SVGAGI.

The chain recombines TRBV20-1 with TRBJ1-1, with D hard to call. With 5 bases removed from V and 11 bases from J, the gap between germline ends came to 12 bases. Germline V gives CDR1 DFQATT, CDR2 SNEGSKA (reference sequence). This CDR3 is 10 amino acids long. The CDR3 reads CSAYLLVAFF. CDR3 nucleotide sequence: TGCAGTGCTTATCTATTAGTGGCTTTCTTT.

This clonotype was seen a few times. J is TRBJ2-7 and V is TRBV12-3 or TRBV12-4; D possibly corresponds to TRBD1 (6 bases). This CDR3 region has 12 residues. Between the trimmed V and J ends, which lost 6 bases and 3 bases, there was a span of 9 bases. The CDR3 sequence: CASSRDNYEQYF. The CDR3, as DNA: TGTGCCAGCAGCCGGGACAACTACGAGCAGTACTTC.

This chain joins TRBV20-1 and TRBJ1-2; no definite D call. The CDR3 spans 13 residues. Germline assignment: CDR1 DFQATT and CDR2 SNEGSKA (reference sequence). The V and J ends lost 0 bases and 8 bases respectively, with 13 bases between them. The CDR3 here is CSARDLTGGGYTF. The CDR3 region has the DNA TGCAGTGCTAGAGATTTAACGGGCGGCGGCTACACCTTC.

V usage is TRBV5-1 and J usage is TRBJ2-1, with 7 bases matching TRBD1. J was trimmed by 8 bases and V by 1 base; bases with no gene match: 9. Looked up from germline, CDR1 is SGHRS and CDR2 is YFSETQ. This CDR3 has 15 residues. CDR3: CASSLKTGLIDEQFF. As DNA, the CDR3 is TGCGCCAGCAGCTTGAAGACAGGGTTAATTGATGAGCAGTTCTTC. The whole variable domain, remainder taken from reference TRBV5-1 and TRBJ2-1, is KAGVTQTPRYLIKTRGQQVTLSCSPISGHRSVSWYQQTPGQGLQFLFEYFSETQRNKGNFPGRFSGRQFSNSRSEMNVSTLELGDSALYLCASSLKTGLIDEQFFGPGTRLTVL.

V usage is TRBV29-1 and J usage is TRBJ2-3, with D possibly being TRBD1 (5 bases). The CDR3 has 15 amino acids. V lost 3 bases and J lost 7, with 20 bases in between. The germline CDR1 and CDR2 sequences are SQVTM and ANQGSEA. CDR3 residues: CSVEGLAGHMNTQYF. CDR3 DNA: TGCAGCGTTGAGGGGTTGGCAGGACACATGAATACGCAGTATTTT.

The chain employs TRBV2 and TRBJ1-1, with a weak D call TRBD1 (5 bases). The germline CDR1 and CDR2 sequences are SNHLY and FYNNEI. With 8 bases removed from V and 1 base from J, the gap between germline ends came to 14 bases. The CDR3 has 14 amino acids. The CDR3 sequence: CASQPGSGNTEAFF. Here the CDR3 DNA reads TGTGCCAGCCAACCAGGGTCAGGGAACACTGAAGCTTTCTTT.

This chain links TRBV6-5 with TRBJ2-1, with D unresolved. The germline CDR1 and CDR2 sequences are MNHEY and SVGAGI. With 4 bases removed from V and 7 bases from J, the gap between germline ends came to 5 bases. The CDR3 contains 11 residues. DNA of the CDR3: TGTGCCAGCAGTTCCCGAAATGAGCAGTTCTTC. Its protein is CASSSRNEQFF.

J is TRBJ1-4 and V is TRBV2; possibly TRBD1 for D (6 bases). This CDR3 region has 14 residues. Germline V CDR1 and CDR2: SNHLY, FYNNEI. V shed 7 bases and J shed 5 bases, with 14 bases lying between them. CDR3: CASMGGRTNEKLFF. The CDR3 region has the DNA TGTGCCAGCATGGGGGGGCGGACGAATGAAAAACTGTTTTTT.

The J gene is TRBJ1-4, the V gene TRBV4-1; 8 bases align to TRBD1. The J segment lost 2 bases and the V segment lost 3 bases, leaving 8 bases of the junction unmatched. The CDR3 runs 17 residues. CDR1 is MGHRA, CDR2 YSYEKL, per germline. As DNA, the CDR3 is TGCGCCAGCAGCCATCCCGCAGGGGGCGCGACTAATGAAAAACTGTTTTTT. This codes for CASSHPAGGATNEKLFF.

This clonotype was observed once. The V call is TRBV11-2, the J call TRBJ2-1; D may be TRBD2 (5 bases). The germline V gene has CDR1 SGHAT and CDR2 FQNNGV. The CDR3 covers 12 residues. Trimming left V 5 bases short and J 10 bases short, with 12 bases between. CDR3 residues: CASSRWTYEQFF. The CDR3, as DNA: TGTGCCAGCAGCCGATGGACTTACGAGCAGTTCTTC.

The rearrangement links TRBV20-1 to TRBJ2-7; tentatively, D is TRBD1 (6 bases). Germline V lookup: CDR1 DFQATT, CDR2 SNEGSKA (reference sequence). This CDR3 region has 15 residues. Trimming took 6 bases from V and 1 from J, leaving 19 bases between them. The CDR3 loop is CSAQPGQQVSYEQYF. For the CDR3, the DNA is TGCAGTGCCCAACCGGGACAACAAGTTTCCTACGAGCAGTACTTC.

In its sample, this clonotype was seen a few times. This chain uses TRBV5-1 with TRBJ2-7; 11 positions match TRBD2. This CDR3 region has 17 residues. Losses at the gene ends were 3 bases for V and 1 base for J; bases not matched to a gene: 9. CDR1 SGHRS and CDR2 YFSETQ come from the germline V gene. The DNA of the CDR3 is TGCGCCAGCAGCTCTCGTATAAGACTAGCGGGGTCCTACGAGCAGTACTTC. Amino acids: CASSSRIRLAGSYEQYF. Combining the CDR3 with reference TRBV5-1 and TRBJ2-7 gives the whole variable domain KAGVTQTPRYLIKTRGQQVTLSCSPISGHRSVSWYQQTPGQGLQFLFEYFSETQRNKGNFPGRFSGRQFSNSRSEMNVSTLELGDSALYLCASSSRIRLAGSYEQYFGPGTRLTVT.

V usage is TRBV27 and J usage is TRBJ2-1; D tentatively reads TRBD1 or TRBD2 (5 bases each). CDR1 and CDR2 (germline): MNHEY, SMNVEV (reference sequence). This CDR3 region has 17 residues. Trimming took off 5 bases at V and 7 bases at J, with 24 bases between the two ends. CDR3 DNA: TGTGCCAGCAGTCACGGGACGGATAGTACCCGACGGAATGAGCAGTTCTTC. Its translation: CASSHGTDSTRRNEQFF.

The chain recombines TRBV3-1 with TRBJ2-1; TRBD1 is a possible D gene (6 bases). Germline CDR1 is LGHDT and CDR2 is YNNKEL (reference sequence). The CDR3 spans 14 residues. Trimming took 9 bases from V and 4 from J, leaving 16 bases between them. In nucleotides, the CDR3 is TGTGCCAGTTCGAGGGGGACCCAATACAATGAGCAGTTCTTC. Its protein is CASSRGTQYNEQFF.

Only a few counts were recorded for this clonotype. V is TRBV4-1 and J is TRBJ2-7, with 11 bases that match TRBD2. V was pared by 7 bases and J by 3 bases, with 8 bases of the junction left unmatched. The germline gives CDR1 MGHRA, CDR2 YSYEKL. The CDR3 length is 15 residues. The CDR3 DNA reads TGCGCCAGCAACCCGACTAGCGGGACCTTCTACGAGCAGTACTTC. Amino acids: CASNPTSGTFYEQYF.

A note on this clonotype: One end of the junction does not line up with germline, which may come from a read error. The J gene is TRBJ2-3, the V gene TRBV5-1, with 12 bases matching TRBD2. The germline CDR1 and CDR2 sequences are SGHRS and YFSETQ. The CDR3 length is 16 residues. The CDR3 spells CASSLRLAGAPDTQYF. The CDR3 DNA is TGTGCCAGCAGCTTAAGACTAGCGGGAGCTCCAGATACGCAGTATTTT.

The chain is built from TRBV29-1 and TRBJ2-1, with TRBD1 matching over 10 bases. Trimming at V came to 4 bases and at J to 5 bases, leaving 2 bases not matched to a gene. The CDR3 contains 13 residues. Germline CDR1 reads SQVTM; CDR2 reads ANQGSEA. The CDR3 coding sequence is TGCAGCGTTGCGGGACAGGGGAACAATGAGCAGTTCTTC. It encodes CSVAGQGNNEQFF.

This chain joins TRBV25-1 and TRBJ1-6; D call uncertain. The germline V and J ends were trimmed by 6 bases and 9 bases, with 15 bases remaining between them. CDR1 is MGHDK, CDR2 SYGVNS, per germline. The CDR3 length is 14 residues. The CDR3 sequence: CASSLIGMGSPLHF. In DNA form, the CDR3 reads TGTGCCAGCAGCCTGATCGGGATGGGTTCACCCCTCCACTTT.

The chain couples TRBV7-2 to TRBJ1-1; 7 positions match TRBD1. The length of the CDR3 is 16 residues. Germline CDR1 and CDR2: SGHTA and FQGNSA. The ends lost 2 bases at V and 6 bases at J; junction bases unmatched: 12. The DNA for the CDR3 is TGTGCCAGCAGCTTAATTGCCAGGGGGAGGTTCGCTGAAGCTTTCTTT. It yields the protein CASSLIARGRFAEAFF.

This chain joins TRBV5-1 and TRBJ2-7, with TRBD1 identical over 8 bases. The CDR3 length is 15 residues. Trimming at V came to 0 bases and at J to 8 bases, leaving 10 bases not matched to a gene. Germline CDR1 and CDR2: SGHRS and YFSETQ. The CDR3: CASSLGDRSPTQQYF. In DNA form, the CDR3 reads TGCGCCAGCAGCTTGGGGGACAGGAGTCCTACGCAGCAGTACTTC.

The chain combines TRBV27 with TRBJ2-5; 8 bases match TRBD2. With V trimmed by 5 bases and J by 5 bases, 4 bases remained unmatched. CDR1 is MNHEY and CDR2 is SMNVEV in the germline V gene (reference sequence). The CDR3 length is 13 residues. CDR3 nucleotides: TGTGCCAGCAGTCCGGCTAGCGGGGAGACCCAGTACTTC. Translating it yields CASSPASGETQYF.

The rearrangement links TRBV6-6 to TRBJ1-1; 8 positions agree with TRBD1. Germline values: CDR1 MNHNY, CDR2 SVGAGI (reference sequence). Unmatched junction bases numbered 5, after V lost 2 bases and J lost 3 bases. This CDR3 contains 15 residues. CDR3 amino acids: CASSYPQQGDTEAFF. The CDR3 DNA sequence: TGTGCCAGCAGTTACCCTCAACAGGGGGACACTGAAGCTTTCTTT.

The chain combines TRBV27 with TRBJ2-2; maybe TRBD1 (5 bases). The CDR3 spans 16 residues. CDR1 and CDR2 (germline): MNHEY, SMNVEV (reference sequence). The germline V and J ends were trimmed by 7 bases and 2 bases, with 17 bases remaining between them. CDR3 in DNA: TGTGCCAGCAAAACAGTGGCAGGGATCAACACCGGGGAGCTGTTTTTT. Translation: CASKTVAGINTGELFF.

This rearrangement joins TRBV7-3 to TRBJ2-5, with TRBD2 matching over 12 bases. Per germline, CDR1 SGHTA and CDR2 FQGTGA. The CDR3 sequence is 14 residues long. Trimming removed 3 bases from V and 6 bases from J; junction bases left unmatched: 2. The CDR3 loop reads CASSLTSGSKTQYF. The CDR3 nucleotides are TGTGCCAGCAGCTTGACTAGCGGGAGTAAGACCCAGTACTTC.

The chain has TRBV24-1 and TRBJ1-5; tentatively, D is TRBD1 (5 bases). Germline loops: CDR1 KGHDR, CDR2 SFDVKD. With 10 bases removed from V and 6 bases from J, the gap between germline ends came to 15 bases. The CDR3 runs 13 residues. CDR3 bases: TGTGCCACTAGTACGGCGGGGGTTCAGCCCCAGCATTTT. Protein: CATSTAGVQPQHF.